The sequence of this T cell receptor beta chain was determined in a study of T cells after yellow fever vaccination (dated by TCRdb to between 2018 and 2020). For context, the study as a whole: The SMART-Seq v4 Ultra Low Input RNA kit was used to prepare libraries from fractions with low cell numbers. Bulk TCR alpha and beta repertoires were sequenced longitudinally to track T-cell clones before and after primary and booster YFV17D yellow fever vaccination. The cohort comprised two healthy male donors, one aged 18 to 29 and one aged 30 to 40 years. Blood was collected at multiple timepoints before and after primary and secondary immunization, and bulk PBMC replicates and cell subsets were isolated. Overall study outcomes, separate from this receptor: The study included only a couple of donors, which limits how far the findings can be generalized. Compared with the primary T-cell response, the secondary T-cell response was weaker but faster, peaking on day 5 rather than day 15. A small fraction of clonotypes showed up in both the CD4 and CD8 compartments, probably as a result of convergent recombination. After the booster, most of the clones that had expanded following primary vaccination were detected again (approximately 96% of CD4 and roughly 88% of CD8), which suggests that memory was broadly maintained. Because abundant contaminating clonotypes from the bulk population could be contained in FACS-sorted repertoires, computational filtering was required.

The treatment or condition label corresponds to: live attenuated yellow fever vaccine strain. At each blood-draw timepoint, two biological replicates of bulk PBMCs were collected. PBMCs were isolated from peripheral blood using a standard Ficoll-Paque protocol. RNA was extracted with TriZol from bulk PBMCs, CD4 and CD8 fractions, and dextramer-positive and dextramer-negative fractions. TCR cDNA was made using 5'RACE template switching, a step that added a universal primer site and unique molecular identifiers. Priming for cDNA synthesis came from both the TCR alpha and TCR beta constant segments. Library amplification used two PCR steps, and the second PCR step added sample barcodes and sequencing adapters. Sequencing of libraries was done on Illumina HiSeq 2500 (2x100 bp) or NovaSeq (2x150 bp). The original pipeline was this. MIGEC was used to demultiplex reads and collapse the reads into UMI consensus sequences, and MiXCR was used for V(D)J alignment. Using edgeR on replicate PBMC samples, clonotypes were called vaccine-responding if FDR was below 0.01 and the log2 fold change was above 5 up to day 15. Bulk clonotypes were assigned CD4 or CD8 identity according to which sequenced CD4 or CD8 repertoire held them at higher abundance. TCRdb applied fastp at Q25 and MiXCR to the public reads, then kept only in-frame beta chains. Entries that share a CDR3 protein sequence are merged under the most common genes and DNA. The V and J calls come from TCRdb's annotation, not from the publication. In this sample the table shows roughly 520,000 distinct CDR3 sequences, less than 25% of which occur a single time. Of the sample, about a sixth is held by the ten largest clones.

In the germline V gene, CDR1 corresponds to SGHRS and CDR2 to YFSETQ. V drops 5 bases and J drops 4 bases, leaving 25 bases in between. Taken from cysteine to phenylalanine, the CDR3 has 17 residues. Of the read, only the CDR3 DNA is kept; its 51 bases are in frame from base 1. This clonotype occurred a few times. The specificity of this receptor is unknown. No clone much larger than this one lies a single base away; base qualities are absent. The V and J segments used are TRBV5-1 and TRBJ2-7; 6 matching bases give a weak D call of TRBD1. Sequences were derived from PBMCs, sampled roughly 20 days after the first yellow fever vaccination. The clonotype originates from a man in his late teens or twenties who received the YFV17D yellow fever vaccine. Read as DNA, the sequence is TGCGCCAGCAGACCCGGGAAGGGGATGGGACATCGATACGAGCAGTACTTC. It translates as CASRPGKGMGHRYEQYF.